What follows are 31 T cell receptor beta chains derived from one specimen sequenced in a study of tissue T cells after allogeneic stem cell transplantation. Profiled with immunoSEQ multiplex PCR; TCRdb holds only in-frame clones, not every one. The data hold 9,000 to 13,000 clones, with 30% to 40% observed a single time. Time point noted: mouse harvest day 7 after allogeneic transplant. Mouse grafts combined 10^7 T-cell-depleted bone marrow cells with 10^6 splenic CD5+ T cells. The sequenced sample consisted of skin. These receptors all stem from a female BALB/c mouse given C57BL/6 T cells with graft-versus-host disease after an allogeneic hematopoietic cell transplant.

As to this clone: Gene names denote mouse genes. The CDR3 end falls 1 residue outside the read, so it is completed with the germline J gene. This sequence joins TRBV16 and TRBJ1-2; D ambiguous. The CDR3 is 13 amino acids. From germline, CDR1 is SGHSA and CDR2 FRNQAP. Trimming removed 2 bases at V and 0 bases at J, with 4 bases between. The DNA read from the CDR3 is TGTGCAAGCAGCTTACATGCAAACTCCGACTACACC. Translated, it gives CASSLHANSDYT. In full, the CDR3 reads CASSLHANSDYTF.

As concerns this clone: Genes and germline come from the mouse. The sequenced fragment ends 1 residue before the CDR3 boundary, so the rest is inferred from the germline J gene. The gene calls are TRBV3 and TRBJ1-1, with 9 bases matching TRBD1. Trimming at V came to 5 bases and at J to 10 bases, leaving 5 bases not matched to a gene. This CDR3 spans 12 amino acids. CDR1 SNHLY and CDR2 FYNGKV come from the germline V gene (reference sequence). The sequenced CDR3 bases are TGTGCCAGCAGCCTCGACAGGGGGAGAGTCTTC. It translates to CASSLDRGRVF. The entire CDR3 protein reads CASSLDRGRVFF.

Remarks on this clone: Gene names are mouse gene names. The CDR3 loop reads CGAREQNQDTQYF. The sequenced part of the CDR3 DNA is TGTGGTGCTAGGGAGCAGAACCAAGACACCCAGTAC. The chain combines TRBV20 with TRBJ2-5; D gene unclear. The missing CDR3 end, 1 residue past where the read stops, is filled in from the germline J gene. V was trimmed by 0 bases and J by 0 bases, leaving 4 bases between them. CDR3 length: 13 residues. The germline gives CDR1 GFQATS, CDR2 STVNSAI. Full variable domain (missing parts from reference TRBV20 and TRBJ2-5): GALVYQYPRRTICKSGTSMRMECQAVGFQATSVAWYRQSPQKTFELIALSTVNSAIKYEQNFTQEKFPISHPNLSFSSMTVLNAYLEDRGLYLCGAREQNQDTQYFGPGTRLLVL.

By share of the sample, this clone is medium-sized. The gene symbols are mouse symbols. Coverage ceases 1 residue before the CDR3 finishes, and the germline J gene fills in the end. This chain uses TRBV12-1 with TRBJ2-7, with TRBD2 matching over 12 bases. Germline trimming cut 2 bases from V and 6 bases from J; bases unmatched to any gene: 7. The V gene's germline CDR1 is SGHSN and CDR2 HYEKVE. The CDR3 runs 15 residues. The sequenced part of the CDR3 DNA is TGTGCCAGCTCTCGTGGGCCGGGACTGGGGGGTGAACAGTAC. Translation gives CASSRGPGLGGEQY. The complete CDR3 sequence is CASSRGPGLGGEQYF.

This clone showed up just a few times. Gene names and germline refer to mouse. Read coverage stops 1 residue before the CDR3 terminus; the germline J gene supplies the remainder. V gene TRBV26 combines with J gene TRBJ1-1; 9 nucleotides match TRBD1. The germline CDR1 and CDR2 sequences are KGHPV and FQNQEV (reference sequence). The CDR3 covers 14 residues. V lost 8 bases and J lost 1; bases outside the gene matches: 5. The CDR3 protein is CASSQGARNTEVFF. CDR3 DNA (partial): TGTGCCAGCTCACAGGGGGCGCGAAACACAGAAGTCTTC.

This clone has only a few counts. Here the gene names and germline are mouse. Read sequence stops 1 residue before the CDR3 end, and the germline J gene provides the missing end. The rearrangement uses TRBV16 and TRBJ2-7; 10 bases are a match to TRBD2. The CDR3 spans 14 residues. Germline V gene sequence: CDR1 SGHSA, CDR2 FRNQAP. The junction had 3 bases not matched to a gene; V was cut back by 1 base and J by 6 bases. CDR3 loop: CASSLAGGAFEQYF. CDR3 bases read: TGTGCAAGCAGCTTAGCTGGGGGGGCGTTTGAACAGTAC.

About this clone: The gene names here belong to mouse. Read data end 1 residue before the CDR3 end; the end is taken from the germline J gene. The V and J genes are TRBV26 and TRBJ2-1; D ambiguous. Germline V gene sequence: CDR1 KGHPV, CDR2 FQNQEV (reference sequence). This CDR3 comprises 13 residues. Trimming left V 5 bases short and J 1 base short, with 6 bases between. The CDR3 loop reads CASSATNYAEQFF. CDR3 DNA (partial): TGTGCCAGCAGTGCGACAAACTATGCTGAGCAGTTC.

A remark on this clone: Gene labels here are mouse ones. The read ends 1 residue shy of where the CDR3 ends; the end is completed using the germline J gene. The V gene is TRBV26, the J gene TRBJ2-3; perhaps TRBD2 as D (5 bases). Germline V gene data show CDR1 as KGHPV and CDR2 as FQNQEV (reference sequence). This CDR3 contains 13 residues. V was cut by 3 bases and J by 2 bases, with 6 bases left in between. The CDR3 DNA, read in part, is TGTGCCAGCAGTCTTGGGGTTGCAGAAACGCTGTAT. Translation: CASSLGVAETLY. The CDR3 as a whole reads CASSLGVAETLYF. Variable domain in full (rest from reference TRBV26 and TRBJ2-3): NSKVIQTPRYLVKGQGQKAKMRCIPEKGHPVVFWYQQNKNNEFKFLINFQNQEVLQQIDMTEKRFSAECPSNSPCSLEIQSSEAGDSALYLCASSLGVAETLYFGSGTRLTVL.

For this clone: All gene names here are mouse names. From the germline J gene comes the end of the CDR3, since the read stops 1 residue before it. The rearrangement joins TRBV16 to TRBJ1-3; D is uncertain. This CDR3 has 15 residues. Germline V lookup: CDR1 SGHSA, CDR2 FRNQAP. V was shortened by 2 bases and J by 0 bases, with 8 bases between the two germline ends. CDR3 sequence reads: CASSLRKISGNTLYF. The CDR3 DNA, read in part, is TGTGCAAGCAGCTTAAGGAAAATTTCTGGAAATACGCTCTAT.

In its sample, this clone was seen once. Mouse gene names apply. The read stops 1 residue short of the end of the CDR3; the missing end is completed from the germline J gene. This chain joins TRBV12-1 and TRBJ2-5, with TRBD2 identical over 9 bases. V dropped 2 bases and J dropped 6; count of bases not matched to a gene: 5. Germline CDR1 is SGHSN and CDR2 is HYEKVE. This CDR3 region has 14 residues. Partial CDR3 DNA: TGTGCCAGCTCTCAACTGGGGGGAGAGGACACCCAGTAC. Residues: CASSQLGGEDTQY. The entire CDR3 reads CASSQLGGEDTQYF.

Comment on this clone: Genes here carry mouse names. The missing CDR3 end, 1 residue past where the read stops, is filled in from the germline J gene. The gene calls are TRBV26 and TRBJ1-6, with D perhaps TRBD1 (5 bases). TRBJ1-6 is assigned to the ORF class and has an uncertain function. Between the trimmed V and J ends, which lost 4 bases and 3 bases, there was a span of 10 bases. This CDR3 has 15 residues. Per germline, CDR1 KGHPV and CDR2 FQNQEV (reference sequence). Partial CDR3 DNA: TGTGCCAGCAGTCAAGGACAAATCTATAATTCGCCCCTCTAC. Translation gives CASSQGQIYNSPLY. The complete CDR3 reads CASSQGQIYNSPLYF.

Remarks on this clone: These gene names are mouse names. The part of the CDR3 DNA that was read is TGTGCCAGCAGCCCCACAGGGATTTTCAACCAGGCTCCGCTT. This translates into CASSPTGIFNQAPL. The whole CDR3 reads CASSPTGIFNQAPLF. The rearrangement joins TRBV26 to TRBJ1-5; maybe TRBD1 (6 bases). The CDR3 end is not reached by the read, which stops 1 residue before it; the germline J gene fills it in. Germline CDR1 and CDR2: KGHPV and FQNQEV (reference sequence). Trimming removed 6 bases at V and 3 bases at J, with 15 bases between. This CDR3 has 15 residues.

Only a few counts were recorded for this clone. The gene names given are mouse names. The missing CDR3 end, 1 residue past where the read stops, is filled in from the germline J gene. Other nucleotide sequences in the sample specify the same CDR3. The gene calls are TRBV26 and TRBJ1-1; D is undetermined. The CDR3 extends over 13 amino acids. V was cut by 0 bases and J by 0 bases, with 2 bases left in between. Germline V gene lookup returns CDR1 KGHPV and CDR2 FQNQEV (reference sequence). CDR3 bases read: TGTGCCAGCAGTCTGTCCCCAAACACAGAAGTCTTC. It yields the protein CASSLSPNTEVF. The whole CDR3 reads CASSLSPNTEVFF.

With respect to this clone: The germline and genes are mouse ones. Read sequence stops 1 residue before the CDR3 end, and the germline J gene provides the missing end. The rearrangement joins TRBV3 to TRBJ2-2; the D is unclear. Germline CDR1 reads SNHLY; CDR2 reads FYNGKV (reference sequence). V lost 1 base and J 4 bases, leaving 7 bases between the germline ends. There are 14 residues in the CDR3. The CDR3 loop reads CASSLGVGTGQLYF. Incomplete CDR3 DNA: TGTGCCAGCAGCTTAGGGGTTGGCACCGGGCAGCTCTAC. Complete variable domain (other parts from reference TRBV3 and TRBJ2-2): GPKVLQIPSHQIIDMGQMVTLNCDPVSNHLYFYWYKQILGQQMEFLVNFYNGKVMEKSKLFKDQFSVERPDGSYFTLKIQPTALEDSAVYFCASSLGVGTGQLYFGEGSKLTVL.

In its sample, this clone was seen a few times. The gene names given are mouse names. With the read ending 1 residue before the CDR3 end, the germline J gene is used to fill in that end. This chain connects TRBV20 to TRBJ1-5; tentatively, D is TRBD1 (5 bases). Per germline, CDR1 GFQATS and CDR2 STVNSAI. V dropped 5 bases and J dropped 1 base, with 9 bases sitting between them. CDR3 length: 13 residues. The CDR3 DNA, read in part, is TGTGGTGCTTCAGGGCAGAACAACCAGGCTCCGCTT. Translating gives CGASGQNNQAPL. The CDR3 in full is CGASGQNNQAPLF.

As regards this clone: The germline and genes are mouse ones. The CDR3 extends 1 residue past the end of the read, so its final part is completed from the germline J gene. The chain links TRBV5 to TRBJ2-4, with 7 bases identical to TRBD2. This CDR3 is 14 amino acids long. With 0 bases clipped from V and 3 bases from J, the junction kept 0 bases outside the gene matches. From germline, CDR1 is LGHNA and CDR2 YNLKQL (reference sequence). CDR3 DNA (partial): TGTGCCAGCAGCCAAGACTGGGGGCAAAACACCTTGTAC. Protein product: CASSQDWGQNTLY. The complete CDR3 sequence is CASSQDWGQNTLYF.

There are a few counts of this clone. The gene symbols are mouse symbols. The read gets to within 1 residue of the CDR3 end, and the germline J gene fills in the rest. The V and J genes are TRBV26 and TRBJ2-7; 7 nucleotides agree with TRBD2. CDR3 size: 13 residues. Germline CDR1 is KGHPV and CDR2 is FQNQEV (reference sequence). Trimming took 5 bases from V and 1 from J; bases not matched to a gene: 2. The CDR3 sequence is CASSDWASYEQYF. The sequenced CDR3 bases are TGTGCCAGCAGTGACTGGGCTTCCTATGAACAGTAC.

On this clone itself: Genes and germline are mouse. Coverage ceases 1 residue before the CDR3 finishes, and the germline J gene fills in the end. The gene calls are TRBV16 and TRBJ2-1, with TRBD1 matching over 8 bases. Germline V CDR1 and CDR2: SGHSA, FRNQAP. The CDR3 totals 15 residues. Trimming took 3 bases from V and 1 from J; bases not matched to a gene: 2. CDR3 amino acids: CASSFRTGNYAEQFF. The covered CDR3 bases are TGTGCAAGCAGCTTTCGGACAGGGAACTATGCTGAGCAGTTC.

Of note for this clone: The listed genes are named as in mouse. The read terminates 1 residue ahead of where the CDR3 ends, so the germline J gene completes it. The rearrangement joins TRBV3 to TRBJ2-4; TRBD2 agrees at 11 bases. CDR1 is SNHLY and CDR2 is FYNGKV in the germline V gene (reference sequence). This CDR3 spans 16 amino acids. With 3 bases clipped from V and 0 bases from J, the junction kept 2 bases outside the gene matches. The sequenced CDR3 bases are TGTGCCAGCAGCTTTGACTGGGGGGGGAGTCAAAACACCTTGTAC. Its translation: CASSFDWGGSQNTLY. The CDR3 in its entirety is CASSFDWGGSQNTLYF. Together with reference TRBV3 and TRBJ2-4, the CDR3 gives the full variable domain: GPKVLQIPSHQIIDMGQMVTLNCDPVSNHLYFYWYKQILGQQMEFLVNFYNGKVMEKSKLFKDQFSVERPDGSYFTLKIQPTALEDSAVYFCASSFDWGGSQNTLYFGAGTRLSVL.

Remarks on this clone: The gene names here belong to mouse. Read data end 1 residue before the CDR3 end; the end is taken from the germline J gene. The chain is built from TRBV26 and TRBJ1-3; no clear D. V was pared by 6 bases and J by 0 bases, with 9 bases between. Germline assignment: CDR1 KGHPV and CDR2 FQNQEV (reference sequence). This CDR3 region has 14 residues. CDR3 sequence reads: CASSLQYSGNTLYF. The sequenced CDR3 bases are TGTGCCAGCAGCCTTCAGTATTCTGGAAATACGCTCTAT.

Comment on this clone: Mouse gene names apply. The sequenced fragment ends 1 residue before the CDR3 boundary, so the rest is inferred from the germline J gene. J is TRBJ2-5 and V is TRBV26; D unresolved. V shed 2 bases and J shed 2 bases, with 5 bases lying between them. This CDR3 is 13 amino acids long. CDR1 is KGHPV, CDR2 FQNQEV, per germline (reference sequence). The CDR3 here is CASSLHSQDTQYF. The DNA read from the CDR3 is TGTGCCAGCAGTCTGCACAGCCAAGACACCCAGTAC. Based on the CDR3 plus reference TRBV26 and TRBJ2-5, the full variable domain is NSKVIQTPRYLVKGQGQKAKMRCIPEKGHPVVFWYQQNKNNEFKFLINFQNQEVLQQIDMTEKRFSAECPSNSPCSLEIQSSEAGDSALYLCASSLHSQDTQYFGPGTRLLVL.

This clone was counted between two and nine times. Mouse names are used for the genes. Coverage ceases 1 residue before the CDR3 finishes, and the germline J gene fills in the end. The genes are TRBV26 and TRBJ1-1; D gene uncertain. The CDR3 has 14 residues. Germline CDR1 is KGHPV and CDR2 is FQNQEV (reference sequence). V was pared by 2 bases and J by 0 bases, with 7 bases between. CDR3 in amino acids: CASSLETTNTEVFF. The CDR3 DNA, read in part, is TGTGCCAGCAGTCTGGAGACAACAAACACAGAAGTCTTC.

This clone was observed a few times. Gene names are mouse gene names. The CDR3 end lies 1 residue beyond the end of the read and is filled in from the germline J gene. This chain links TRBV31 with TRBJ2-3; tentatively, D is TRBD2 (6 bases). The germline V and J ends were trimmed by 0 bases and 1 base, with 11 bases remaining between them. CDR3 length: 15 amino acids. Germline V gene data show CDR1 as GKSSPN and CDR2 as SITVG. Partial CDR3 DNA: TGTGCCTGGAGTCTAGGGTCTGGGGGTGCAGAAACGCTGTAT. Translating gives CAWSLGSGGAETLY. The full CDR3 protein reads CAWSLGSGGAETLYF. Full variable domain (remainder filled in from reference TRBV31 and TRBJ2-3): AQTIHQWPVAEIKAVGSPLSLGCTIKGKSSPNLYWYWQATGGTLQQLFYSITVGQVESVVQLNLSASRPKDDQFILSTEKLLLSHSGFYLCAWSLGSGGAETLYFGSGTRLTVL.

On this clone itself: Gene names and germline refer to mouse. The read comes to an end 1 residue before the CDR3 does, leaving the germline J gene to fill in the end. The rearrangement links TRBV4 to TRBJ2-5; 10 bases are shared with TRBD2. Trimming removed 6 bases from V and 4 bases from J; junction bases left unmatched: 4. The CDR3 sequence is 14 residues long. Germline assignment: CDR1 LGHDT and CDR2 YNNKQL (reference sequence). The covered CDR3 bases are TGTGCCAGCAGGGACTGGGGGAGGGAAGACACCCAGTAC. It specifies CASRDWGREDTQY. Given in full, the CDR3 is CASRDWGREDTQYF.

Remarks on this clone: The listed genes are named as in mouse. Coverage ceases 1 residue before the CDR3 finishes, and the germline J gene fills in the end. The chain has TRBV12-2 and TRBJ2-7, with D tentatively TRBD1 (6 bases). Germline V gene data show CDR1 as SGHLS and CDR2 as HYDKME. The germline V and J ends were trimmed by 1 base and 3 bases, with 12 bases remaining between them. This CDR3 region has 14 residues. The sequenced CDR3 bases are TGTGCCAGCTCTCTACAGGGCGACCTCTATGAACAGTAC. Protein sequence: CASSLQGDLYEQY. In full, the CDR3 is CASSLQGDLYEQYF.

As to this clone: The gene symbols are mouse symbols. The observed sequence ends 1 residue before the CDR3 terminus, with the missing tail filled in from the germline J gene. The V gene is TRBV15, the J gene TRBJ2-7; D may match TRBD1 or TRBD2 (5 bases each). Germline CDR1 SGHND, CDR2 FRSKSL. The CDR3 sequence is 11 residues long. V was pared by 5 bases and J by 9 bases, with 11 bases between. This CDR3 reads CASSPGEGQYF. The covered CDR3 bases are TGTGCCAGCAGTCCGGGGGAGGGACAGTAC.

Turning to this clone: Germline and genes: mouse. The CDR3 end falls 1 residue outside the read, so it is completed with the germline J gene. This chain links TRBV5 with TRBJ1-5; a weak D match, TRBD1 (6 bases). Looked up from germline, CDR1 is LGHNA and CDR2 is YNLKQL (reference sequence). Deletions cut 4 bases from V and 2 bases from J, with 12 bases between. This CDR3 spans 15 amino acids. The CDR3 region is CASSPTGFYNQAPLF. The CDR3 DNA, read in part, is TGTGCCAGCAGCCCCACAGGGTTCTACAACCAGGCTCCGCTT.

Remarks on this clone: Mouse gene names apply. The read ends 1 residue early relative to the CDR3; the germline J gene fills the gap. V gene TRBV26 combines with J gene TRBJ2-5; unclear D gene. The CDR3 has 11 residues. Germline values: CDR1 KGHPV, CDR2 FQNQEV (reference sequence). V gave up 2 bases and J gave up 6 bases, with 3 bases separating them. Incomplete CDR3 DNA: TGTGCCAGCAGTCTGAGGGACACCCAGTAC. This sequence encodes CASSLRDTQY. The full CDR3 protein is CASSLRDTQYF.

Worth noting for this clone: Gene labels here are mouse ones. The read terminates 1 residue before the CDR3 end, so the remaining end is supplied by the germline J gene. This chain links TRBV13-3 with TRBJ2-5; 12 nucleotides line up with TRBD2. The germline V gene encodes CDR1 NNHDY and CDR2 SYVADS. This CDR3 spans 13 amino acids. J was trimmed by 7 bases and V by 6 bases; bases with no gene match: 3. Partial CDR3 DNA: TGTGCCAGCAAGGACTGGGGGGGAAACACCCAGTAC. Protein product: CASKDWGGNTQY. The entire CDR3 protein is CASKDWGGNTQYF. Using reference TRBV13-3 and TRBJ2-5 for the parts outside the CDR3, the full variable domain is EAAVTQSPRSKVAVTGGKVTLSCHQTNNHDYMYWYRQDTGHGLRLIHYSYVADSTEKGDIPDGYKASRPSQENFSLILELASLSQTAVYFCASKDWGGNTQYFGPGTRLLVL.

A remark on this clone: Mouse names are used for the genes. The read comes to an end 1 residue before the CDR3 does, leaving the germline J gene to fill in the end. J is TRBJ1-1 and V is TRBV26; D uncertain. CDR1 KGHPV and CDR2 FQNQEV come from the germline V gene (reference sequence). The CDR3 contains 12 residues. V was shortened by 4 bases and J by 1 base, with 4 bases between the two germline ends. CDR3 DNA, as far as it was read: TGTGCCAGCAGTCGAGTAAACACAGAAGTCTTC. Residues: CASSRVNTEVF. The CDR3 as a whole reads CASSRVNTEVFF.

This clone was recorded a few times. Gene names denote mouse genes. The DNA read from the CDR3 is TGTGCCAGCAGCTCGGGGGCCACCCAGTAC. This translates into CASSSGATQY. The whole CDR3 is CASSSGATQYF. This sequence joins TRBV3 and TRBJ2-5; D assignment may be TRBD1 or TRBD2 (6 bases each). With the read ending 1 residue before the CDR3 end, the germline J gene is used to fill in that end. The CDR3 consists of 11 residues. Trimming removed 4 bases from V and 8 bases from J, with 7 bases in between. Germline V lookup: CDR1 SNHLY, CDR2 FYNGKV (reference sequence).